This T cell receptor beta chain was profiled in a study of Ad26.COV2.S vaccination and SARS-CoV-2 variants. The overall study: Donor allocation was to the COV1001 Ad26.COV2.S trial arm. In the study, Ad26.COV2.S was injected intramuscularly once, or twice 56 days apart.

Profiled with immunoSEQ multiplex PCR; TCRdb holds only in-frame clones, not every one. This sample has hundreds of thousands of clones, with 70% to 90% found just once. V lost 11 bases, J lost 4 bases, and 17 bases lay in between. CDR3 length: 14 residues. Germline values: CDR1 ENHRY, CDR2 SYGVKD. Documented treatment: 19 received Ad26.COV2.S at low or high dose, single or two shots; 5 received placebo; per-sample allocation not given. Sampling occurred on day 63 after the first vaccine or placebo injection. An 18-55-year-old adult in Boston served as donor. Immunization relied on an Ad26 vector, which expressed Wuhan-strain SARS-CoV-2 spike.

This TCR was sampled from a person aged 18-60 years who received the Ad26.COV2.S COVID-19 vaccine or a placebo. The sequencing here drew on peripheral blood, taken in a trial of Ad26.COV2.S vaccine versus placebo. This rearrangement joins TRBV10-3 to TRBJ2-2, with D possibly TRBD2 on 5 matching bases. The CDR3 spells CASANQAGTGELFF. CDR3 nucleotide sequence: TGTGCCTCCGCGAACCAGGCGGGCACCGGGGAGCTGTTTTTT.